This T cell receptor (beta chain) was documented in a study of blood T cells in healthy people across ages. Study-wide context: Researchers report that template switching captured about one barcoded beta molecule per two T cells. General study points: Long-lived donors exceeded aged donors in naive CD4+ cells and diversity.

Per the germline V gene, CDR1 is SGHTA and CDR2 is FQGNSA. The CDR3 totals 16 residues. The ends lost 0 bases at V and 1 base at J; junction bases unmatched: 3. Roughly 9.5 milliliters of peripheral blood were drawn from each donor into EDTA-treated tubes. A note on this clonotype: The antigen is unknown.

Primed by a sample-barcoded 5' primer and a J-beta primer mix, a second PCR proceeded for about 6 to 12 cycles. Carrying 12 random nucleotides, a template-switch adaptor labeled each individual cDNA molecule. TCRdb reanalysed the 5' RACE reads using MiXCR and keeps one entry per CDR3 protein. The sample holds 1.5 million to 2 million distinct CDR3 sequences, 35% to 50% seen once. The material sequenced was blood. The V gene is TRBV7-2, the J gene TRBJ2-5; 9 bases agree with TRBD2. This TCR came from a human donor in good health. The CDR3 loop reads CASSLARRGGQETQYF. The CDR3 DNA reads as TGTGCCAGCAGCTTAGCGAGGCGGGGGGGCCAAGAGACCCAGTACTTC.